These T cell receptor beta chains were read from a single sample in a study of shared clonotypes between healthy human individuals. TCRdb keeps only in-frame clones here, not all; method: immunoSEQ multiplex PCR. The sample has 2 million to 2.5 million clones, less than 95% seen once. The specimen was naive CD4+ T cells from PBMCs. All receptors come from a man between 18 and 35 years old in good health. Some clones in this sample may be carry-over from other donors' samples. CDR3s include the opening cysteine and the closing phenylalanine or tryptophan. The order of the fields is J gene, D gene, clone size, V gene, CDR3 DNA, CDR3 protein. The D gene is left open where the match is weak. Rows may omit the clone size; those that give it use once, few, many or a size class.

>TRBJ2-7|TRBD2|-|TRBV7-2
TGTGCCAGCAGCTTATTAGCGGGAGGTACCTACGAGCAGTACTTC
CASSLLAGGTYEQYF
>TRBJ2-2|-|once|TRBV2
TGTGCCAGCAGAGAGGGAGGTGGGGGACCGAACACCGGGGAGCTGTTTTTT
CASREGGGGPNTGELFF
>TRBJ1-1|-|once|TRBV11-1
TGTGCCAGCAGCTTCTCCGGGACAGAAGCTTTCTTT
CASSFSGTEAFF
>TRBJ2-4|TRBD2|-|TRBV7-8
TGTGCCAGCAGCTCCGGGGGGGGCACCAAAAACATTCAGTACTTC
CASSSGGGTKNIQYF
>TRBJ2-1|-|-|TRBV19
TGTGCCAGCACCGGACGGCTCTACAATGAGCAGTTCTTC
CASTGRLYNEQFF
>TRBJ2-5|TRBD1|-|TRBV7-2
TGTGCCAGCAGCCTGGGGCCCACAGGGGTTGGGGAGACCCAGTACTTC
CASSLGPTGVGETQYF
>TRBJ2-3|-|-|TRBV11-3
TGTGCCAGCAGCTTAGGGCTGAGCACAGATACGCAGTATTTT
CASSLGLSTDTQYF
>TRBJ2-2|TRBD2|-|TRBV4-2
TGTGCCAGCAGCCAAGGAGCGGGAGATTATACCGGGGAGCTGTTTTTT
CASSQGAGDYTGELFF
>TRBJ1-3|-|-|TRBV19
TGTGCCAGTACAGCCTCGCGCTCTGGAAACACCATATATTTT
CASTASRSGNTIYF
>TRBJ1-2|TRBD1|-|TRBV5-1
TGCGCCAGCAGCTTTGTAACAGGGGGCGCAAATGGCTACACCTTC
CASSFVTGGANGYTF
>TRBJ2-7|-|-|TRBV7-6
TGTGCCAGCAGCCCCGGGACTTCCTACGAGCAGTACTTC
CASSPGTSYEQYF
>TRBJ2-3|-|-|TRBV9
TGTGCCAGCAGCGTAGAAGGAGTTAGGACAGATACGCAGTATTTT
CASSVEGVRTDTQYF
>TRBJ2-7|TRBD2|-|TRBV13
TGTGCCAGTTCGGGGGGGATCGGTGAGCAGTACTTC
CASSGGIGEQYF
>TRBJ2-6|-|-|TRBV28
TGTGCCAGCAGCCTCGGGAGCTCTGGGGCCAACGTCCTGACTTTC
CASSLGSSGANVLTF
>TRBJ1-6|TRBD1|-|TRBV11-2
TGTGCCAGCAGCTTAGACCTGGACAGGGGTCCTTCACCCCTCCACTTT
CASSLDLDRGPSPLHF
>TRBJ1-5|-|-|TRBV28
TGTGCCAGCAGTTTTGAACAGAGCAATCAGCCCCAGCATTTT
CASSFEQSNQPQHF
>TRBJ2-5|TRBD2|-|TRBV29-1
TGCAGCGCCGGGACTAGCGGGAGATCCCAAGAGACCCAGTACTTC
CSAGTSGRSQETQYF
>TRBJ2-4|-|-|TRBV11-3
TGTGCCAGCAGCTTACATGGGCAAAACATTCAGTACTTC
CASSLHGQNIQYF
>TRBJ2-3|-|-|TRBV6-5
TGTGCCATTCGCCCGGAGGGCACGGATACGCAGTATTTT
CAIRPEGTDTQYF
>TRBJ1-1|TRBD1|few|TRBV28
TGTGCCAGCAGCGGCCCAACAGGGGGCGAAGGTGAAGCTTTCTTT
CASSGPTGGEGEAFF
>TRBJ2-7|TRBD1|-|TRBV2
TGTGCCAGCGGGGCAGACAGGGCCTTCTCCGAGCAGTACTTC
CASGADRAFSEQYF
>TRBJ1-1|TRBD1|once|TRBV28
TGTGCCAGCAGCTCCACAGGGGATGGCCGCACTGAAGCTTTCTTT
CASSSTGDGRTEAFF
>TRBJ2-1|-|-|TRBV29-1
TGCAGCGTCTTGGAGGACCCCTACAATGAGCAGTTCTTC
CSVLEDPYNEQFF
>TRBJ2-7|-|-|TRBV10-3
TGTGCCATCAGTGCGGGTAGCGGCATATGGGAGCAGTACTTC
CAISAGSGIWEQYF
>TRBJ1-3|-|-|TRBV10-3
TGTGCCATCATGGGACGGGAAGGAAACACCATATATTTT
CAIMGREGNTIYF
>TRBJ1-2|TRBD1|-|TRBV28
TGTGCCAGCAGTTGGACAGGGGGCCGTGGCTACACCTTC
CASSWTGGRGYTF
>TRBJ2-3|TRBD2|-|TRBV10-3
TGTGCCATCAGTGATCTAGCGGATGACACAGATACGCAGTATTTT
CAISDLADDTDTQYF
>TRBJ1-4|-|few|TRBV7-9
TGTGCCAGCACCCGCCCCTCCGTGGAAAAACTGTTTTTT
CASTRPSVEKLFF
>TRBJ2-1|TRBD2|-|TRBV11-2
TGTGCCAGCAGCCGAGTGGGGGGAGGGGAGTTCTTC
CASSRVGGGEFF